The next 12 T cell receptor beta chains were all read from a single sample in a study of cytomegalovirus exposure and HLA in healthy donors (dated by TCRdb to 2017 to 2019). The library relied on the immunoSEQ multiplex PCR assay. For the multiplex PCR, a mixture combining 60 forward primers for TCR Vbeta segments and 13 reverse primers for TCR Jbeta segments was used. In TCRdb, the immuneACCESS table is reduced to in-frame sequences with V and J assigned. These tables do not hold every clone; where another copy was compared, an unresolved V gene accounts for under half, and the others remain unexplained. The sample table contains around 140,000 clones; only one count was recorded for approximately 80% of them. The top ten hold 4.5% of the sample. The sequenced material came from PBMCs. Every receptor here comes from a man aged 40-55 years in good health and CMV-seronegative.

The chain couples TRBV6-5 to TRBJ2-1; weak D call: TRBD2 (6 bases). Germline CDR1 reads MNHEY; CDR2 reads SVGAGI. The V end was cut by 6 bases, the J end by 5 bases, with 17 bases between. This CDR3 is 15 amino acids long. DNA of the CDR3: TGTGCCAGCAGCCCCGCCGGGGACTTTAACAATGAGCAGTTCTTC. Protein product: CASSPAGDFNNEQFF.

This clone was counted a few times. V gene TRBV6-1 combines with J gene TRBJ1-5; TRBD1 matches at 8 bases. Losses at the gene ends were 6 bases for V and 3 bases for J; bases not matched to a gene: 4. The CDR3 spans 14 residues. Per germline, CDR1 MNHNS and CDR2 SASEGT. The CDR3 sequence is CASRDRAPNQPQHF. The CDR3 DNA reads as TGTGCCAGCAGGGACAGGGCCCCCAATCAGCCCCAGCATTTT.

The gene calls are TRBV5-4 and TRBJ2-5, with 8 positions matching TRBD2. V shed 3 bases and J 3 bases; nucleotides not matched to a gene: 10. Germline V gene data show CDR1 as SGHNT and CDR2 as YYREEE (reference sequence). This CDR3 comprises 16 residues. The CDR3 here is CASSSVSGGWKETQYF. CDR3 in DNA: TGTGCCAGCAGCTCTGTGTCGGGAGGGTGGAAAGAGACCCAGTACTTC.

The chain has TRBV9 and TRBJ1-6, with unresolved D. The CDR3 is made up of 15 amino acids. Germline lookup yields CDR1 SGDLS and CDR2 YYNGEE. Trimming pared 2 bases from V and 6 bases from J, leaving 12 bases between. The CDR3 loop is CASSVSGLSNSPLHF. CDR3 DNA sequence: TGTGCCAGCAGCGTCTCGGGGTTGAGTAATTCACCCCTCCACTTT.

V gene TRBV15 combines with J gene TRBJ2-2; D is perhaps TRBD1 (5 bases). The V end was cut by 2 bases, the J end by 6 bases, with 16 bases between. Germline V gene lookup returns CDR1 LNHNV and CDR2 YYDKDF (reference sequence). The CDR3 has 16 amino acids. CDR3 loop: CATSRRSSGFPGELFF. The CDR3 bases are TGTGCCACCAGCAGACGATCGTCAGGGTTTCCCGGGGAGCTGTTTTTT. Full variable domain (outside the CDR3, taken from reference TRBV15 and TRBJ2-2): DAMVIQNPRYQVTQFGKPVTLSCSQTLNHNVMYWYQQKSSQAPKLLFHYYDKDFNNEADTPDNFQSRRPNTSFCFLDIRSPGLGDTAMYLCATSRRSSGFPGELFFGEGSRLTVL.

J is TRBJ1-2 and V is TRBV5-4; 8 positions agree with TRBD1. The germline V gene has CDR1 SGHNT and CDR2 YYREEE (reference sequence). The CDR3 extends over 13 amino acids. Trimming took 4 bases from V and 7 from J; bases not matched to a gene: 6. In DNA, the CDR3 is TGTGCCAGCAGCCCGCAGGGGGCCGGTGGCTACACCTTC. It translates to CASSPQGAGGYTF. Full variable domain (remainder filled in from reference TRBV5-4 and TRBJ1-2): ETGVTQSPTHLIKTRGQQVTLRCSSQSGHNTVSWYQQALGQGPQFIFQYYREEENGRGNFPPRFSGLQFPNYSSELNVNALELDDSALYLCASSPQGAGGYTFGSGTRLTVV.

The rearrangement uses TRBV5-6 and TRBJ1-5; 9 bases match TRBD1. CDR3 length: 15 residues. Germline V CDR1 and CDR2: SGHDT, YYEEEE. J gave up 7 bases and V 0 bases, and 5 bases lay outside the gene matches. The CDR3 sequence is CASSLEGQGEQPQHF. CDR3 DNA: TGTGCCAGCAGCTTGGAGGGACAGGGAGAGCAGCCCCAGCATTTT.

This clone was found a few times. The chain combines TRBV6-1 with TRBJ1-5; D gene ambiguous. This CDR3 region has 15 residues. V was shortened by 6 bases and J by 5 bases, with 17 bases between the two germline ends. Germline V gene sequence: CDR1 MNHNS, CDR2 SASEGT. CDR3 sequence reads: CASSRGFAGYQPQHF. The DNA of the CDR3 is TGTGCCAGCAGCCGGGGTTTTGCGGGGTATCAGCCCCAGCATTTT.

The rearrangement links TRBV25-1 to TRBJ2-5; 7 bases are shared with TRBD2. This CDR3 spans 15 amino acids. CDR1 is MGHDK and CDR2 is SYGVNS in the germline V gene. Trimming took 2 bases from V and 1 from J; bases not matched to a gene: 4. The chain's CDR3 is CASSEPRGVQETQYF. The CDR3 nucleotides read TGTGCCAGCAGTGAACCACGGGGGGTCCAAGAGACCCAGTACTTC.

DNA for the CDR3: TGTGCCAGCAGCTTAGATAGCGGGGGGGCAGCCTACGAGCAGTACTTC. It codes for CASSLDSGGAAYEQYF. The rearrangement joins TRBV7-2 to TRBJ2-7; 11 bases are a match to TRBD2. The junction had 4 bases not matched to a gene; V was cut back by 1 base and J by 2 bases. Germline CDR1 reads SGHTA; CDR2 reads FQGNSA. This CDR3 spans 16 amino acids.

This clone was recorded only once. The chain combines TRBV7-8 with TRBJ1-1; 7 bases align to TRBD1. The V and J ends lost 8 bases and 1 base, in that order; junction bases with no gene match: 7. Germline V gene lookup returns CDR1 SGHVS and CDR2 FQNEAQ. The CDR3 is made up of 14 amino acids. As DNA, the CDR3 is TGTGCCAGCCTCACCGGGACAGCGAACACTGAAGCTTTCTTT. Amino acids: CASLTGTANTEAFF.

The chain uses TRBV5-6 and TRBJ1-5; 8 nucleotides agree with TRBD1. The length of the CDR3 is 16 residues. From germline, CDR1 is SGHDT and CDR2 YYEEEE. V lost 0 bases and J lost 5; bases outside the gene matches: 7. The CDR3: CASSLEGTGDYQPQHF. CDR3 DNA sequence: TGTGCCAGCAGCTTGGAGGGGACAGGTGACTATCAGCCCCAGCATTTT.